The next 2 T cell receptor beta chains were all read from a single sample in a study of blood T cell repertoires in COVID-19. Sequenced by immunoSEQ multiplex PCR; TCRdb stores in-frame clones only, minus some. This table holds fewer than 600,000 clones, roughly 90% found once. Sequenced: PBMCs or T cells enriched from blood (not recorded which). The origin of the receptors is a woman between 40 and 50 years old who had recovered from COVID-19.

The genes are TRBV4-3 and TRBJ1-3; D gene unclear. V gave up 0 bases and J gave up 0 bases, with 12 bases separating them. Germline V gene lookup returns CDR1 LGHNA and CDR2 YSLEER. The CDR3 has 17 residues. The CDR3 DNA reads TGCGCCAGCAGCCAAGAGTTGGTACAACACTCTGGAAACACCATATATTTT. This translates into CASSQELVQHSGNTIYF.

The genes are TRBV6-5 and TRBJ2-7, with a weak D call TRBD2 (5 bases). Trimming took off 0 bases at V and 2 bases at J, with 11 bases between the two ends. CDR3 size: 15 residues. Germline V gene lookup returns CDR1 MNHEY and CDR2 SVGAGI. CDR3 in amino acids: CASSYSTRAAYEQYF. The CDR3 DNA reads as TGTGCCAGCAGTTACTCGACGAGGGCAGCCTACGAGCAGTACTTC.